These T cell receptor beta chains were read from a single sample in a study of blood T cell repertoires in COVID-19. Clones were read by immunoSEQ multiplex PCR, and TCRdb kept only the in-frame ones, dropping some. The sample lists under 50,000 clones; 80% to 90% were seen once. The sequenced sample consisted of peripheral blood. These receptors were taken from a man aged 40-49 years with acute or convalescent COVID-19. The CDR3 runs from the conserved cysteine through the conserved F or W. A D gene is named only where the DNA matches it firmly. Rows give clone size only sometimes, using once, few, many, or a class for an expanded clone.

d_call | clone_size | j_call | cdr3_length | v_call | cdr3_nt | cdr3_aa
TRBD1 | - | TRBJ1-1 | 12 | TRBV7-2 | TGTGCCAGCAGCTTAAGGACAGGGGAAGCTTTCTTT | CASSLRTGEAFF
- | once | TRBJ1-2 | 15 | TRBV10-3 | TGTGCCATCAGTGAGGGAGAGGGACAAAACTATGGCTACACCTTC | CAISEGEGQNYGYTF
- | - | TRBJ1-2 | 16 | TRBV4-1 | TGCGCCAGCAGCCAGCCTGCTGGGGGAGGCCTTCGTGGCTACACCTTC | CASSQPAGGGLRGYTF
- | once | TRBJ1-2 | 16 | TRBV23-1 | TGCGCCAGCAGTCAATCTTGGTCGGAAAGGGGGTATGGCTACACCTTC | CASSQSWSERGYGYTF
- | - | TRBJ2-5 | 12 | TRBV9 | TGTGCCAGCAGCGCCGTCCAAGAGACCCAGTACTTC | CASSAVQETQYF
TRBD1 | - | TRBJ1-3 | 17 | TRBV11-2 | TGTGCCAGCAGAAAACAGGGGAGGTATTTGGCTGGAAACACCATATATTTT | CASRKQGRYLAGNTIYF
TRBD1 | - | TRBJ1-4 | 14 | TRBV19 | TGTGCCAGTAGTTTAAGGGGGCAAAATGAAAAACTGTTTTTT | CASSLRGQNEKLFF
TRBD1 | few | TRBJ1-6 | 16 | TRBV10-2 | TGCGCCAGCAGTGCAGACAGGGGGAGCTCGGCTTCACCCCTCCACTTT | CASSADRGSSASPLHF
- | - | TRBJ1-2 | 13 | TRBV18 | TGTGCCAGCTCACCGGCCGCTAACTATGGCTACACCTTC | CASSPAANYGYTF
- | - | TRBJ1-2 | 15 | TRBV11-2 | TGTGCCAGCAGCTCCGGGGTTGGGGTCGACTATGGCTACACCTTC | CASSSGVGVDYGYTF
TRBD1 | few | TRBJ2-7 | 14 | TRBV7-9 | TGTGCCAGCAGCACCTACAGGACAGGGGGCGAGCAGTACTTC | CASSTYRTGGEQYF
TRBD2 | - | TRBJ2-1 | 20 | TRBV4-1 | TGCGCCAGCAGCCAAGATAAATACCGGGGGGGCCTGAGCTCCTACAATGAGCAGTTCTTC | CASSQDKYRGGLSSYNEQFF
- | - | TRBJ2-2 | 13 | TRBV12-3/TRBV12-4 | TGTGCCAGCAGTTACGGGAACACCGGGGAGCTGTTTTTT | CASSYGNTGELFF
- | - | TRBJ2-1 | 14 | TRBV7-6 | TGTGCCAGCAGCCTTCCCCCTGCCTACAATGAGCAGTTCTTC | CASSLPPAYNEQFF
- | - | TRBJ2-2 | 13 | TRBV6-5 | TGTGCCAGCGCGGGACGGAACACCGGGGAGCTGTTTTTT | CASAGRNTGELFF
- | - | TRBJ1-1 | 11 | TRBV12-5 | TGTGCTAGTGGTCCACCTCTTCCGGGATCCTTT | CASGPPLPGSF
- | - | TRBJ2-1 | 15 | TRBV27 | TGTGCCAGCAGCCGGCAGGGGCCCCCGGCGGGTGAGCAGTTCTTC | CASSRQGPPAGEQFF
TRBD1 | - | TRBJ1-6 | 14 | TRBV9 | TGTGCCAGCAGCGTGGGACAGGCAGGCTCACCCCTCCACTTT | CASSVGQAGSPLHF
TRBD1 | - | TRBJ1-2 | 14 | TRBV5-4 | TGTGCCAGCAGCCCTGGACAGGGTCCCCATGGCTACACCTTC | CASSPGQGPHGYTF
TRBD1 | - | TRBJ1-1 | 14 | TRBV2 | TGTGCCAGCAGCGAGCAGGGGGGAAGCGCTGAAGCTTTCTTT | CASSEQGGSAEAFF
- | - | TRBJ1-3 | 17 | TRBV4-2 | TGTGCCAGCAGCCAAGATTTTCCTCCCCGGTCTGGAAACACCATATATTTT | CASSQDFPPRSGNTIYF
- | - | TRBJ2-2 | 15 | TRBV24-1 | TGTGCCACCAGTGACACCCAGTCGGGGAACGGGGAGCTGTTTTTT | CATSDTQSGNGELFF
- | - | TRBJ1-1 | 15 | TRBV11-2 | TGTGCCAGCAGCTTAGCCCCAGGTGCCAACTCTAAAGCTTTCTTT | CASSLAPGANSKAFF
- | - | TRBJ2-4 | 14 | TRBV19 | TGTGCCAGTAGTACTACAGGAGCCAAAAACATTCAGTACTTC | CASSTTGAKNIQYF
- | few | TRBJ2-2 | 14 | TRBV19 | TGTGCCAGTAGCGGCAGGACGAACACCGGGGAGCTGTTTTTT | CASSGRTNTGELFF
TRBD2 | - | TRBJ2-3 | 16 | TRBV5-4 | TGTGCCAGCAGCTTGGAGCGGGGGGGCGTCACAGATACGCAGTATTTT | CASSLERGGVTDTQYF
- | - | TRBJ2-7 | 12 | TRBV2 | TGTGCCAGCAGTTTCGGGACCTACGAGCAGTACTTC | CASSFGTYEQYF
TRBD2 | - | TRBJ2-5 | 16 | TRBV19 | TGTGCCAGTAGTGGCGAACTAGCGGGGGGGCCGGAGACCCAGTACTTC | CASSGELAGGPETQYF
TRBD1 | - | TRBJ1-1 | 15 | TRBV6-5 | TGTGCCAGCAGACTTACCGGGACAGCCTCTACTGAAGCTTTCTTT | CASRLTGTASTEAFF
TRBD1 | - | TRBJ2-2 | 17 | TRBV10-3 | TGTGCCATCAGTGGAGGGCCTTGGGACAGGTTCACCGGGGAGCTGTTTTTT | CAISGGPWDRFTGELFF
- | - | TRBJ1-5 | 15 | TRBV7-9 | TGTGCCAGCAGCTTAGGGGGCTATAGCAATCAGCCCCAGCATTTT | CASSLGGYSNQPQHF
- | - | TRBJ2-7 | 15 | TRBV5-1 | TGCGCCAGCAGCTTGGCCCCGCGGGGCCCGTACGAGCAGTACTTC | CASSLAPRGPYEQYF
- | - | TRBJ1-1 | 14 | TRBV7-9 | TGTGCCAGCAGCTTAGGGGTCAGGATCACTGAAGCTTTCTTT | CASSLGVRITEAFF
- | - | TRBJ2-5 | 14 | TRBV3-1/TRBV3-2 | TGTGCCAGCAGCCAAGGGGGCGGGGGCAAGACCCAGTACTTC | CASSQGGGGKTQYF
- | - | TRBJ1-3 | 21 | TRBV28 | TGTGCCAGCAGTTCCGCACGCGACCAAAGACAGGCGCCACTCTCTGGAAACACCATATATTTT | CASSSARDQRQAPLSGNTIYF